Below are 22 T cell receptor beta chains sequenced from a single sample in a study of blood T cell repertoires in COVID-19 (dated by TCRdb to the early 2020s). Libraries were constructed by the immunoSEQ multiplex PCR assay. Drawn from immuneACCESS, this table holds only the in-frame rearrangements with V and J called that TCRdb kept. Clones are partly lost; checked studies trace under half to an unresolved V gene and leave the rest unexplained. This sample lists around 150,000 clones; roughly 84% were detected once. The top ten clonotypes cover more than 7.5% of the sample. Sequencing input: peripheral blood. Every receptor here comes from a woman aged 60 to 75 with COVID-19, enrolled during active disease.

This clone appeared once. The genes are TRBV24-1 and TRBJ1-2; TRBD1 matches at 7 bases. The CDR3 loop spans 13 amino acids. The V gene's germline CDR1 is KGHDR and CDR2 SFDVKD. V was pared by 4 bases and J by 6 bases, with 4 bases of the junction left unmatched. CDR3 DNA: TGTGCCACCAGTGACTACCAGGGGGATGGCTACACCTTC. This encodes CATSDYQGDGYTF.

V usage is TRBV10-3 and J usage is TRBJ1-3; D not certain. This CDR3 contains 14 residues. V lost 2 bases and J 3 bases, leaving 8 bases between the germline ends. The V gene's germline CDR1 is ENHRY and CDR2 SYGVKD. The CDR3 protein is CAISETVVGNTIYF. As DNA, the CDR3 is TGTGCCATCAGTGAGACGGTTGTTGGAAACACCATATATTTT.

V usage is TRBV3-1 (or the pseudogene TRBV3-2) and J usage is TRBJ2-3; TRBD1 is a possible D gene (6 bases). CDR1 is LGHDT and CDR2 is YNNKEL in the germline V gene (reference sequence). Trimming shortened V by 5 bases and J by 6 bases, and 15 bases separated the two germline ends. This CDR3 is 14 amino acids long. The CDR3 DNA follows: TGTGCCAGCAGCAACGGACAGCGCGAGGATACGCAGTATTTT. It specifies CASSNGQREDTQYF.

The rearrangement links TRBV14 to TRBJ2-2; D ambiguous. This CDR3 has 15 amino acids. Germline V gene lookup returns CDR1 SGHDN and CDR2 FVKESK. Trimming removed 0 bases at V and 4 bases at J, with 9 bases between. The CDR3 DNA reads TGTGCCAGCAGCCAAGATCTCACTACCACCGGGGAGCTGTTTTTT. Translated: CASSQDLTTTGELFF.

The rearrangement joins TRBV5-6 to TRBJ2-6, with a weak D call TRBD1 (6 bases). This CDR3 is built from 16 residues. V was pared by 4 bases and J by 1 base, with 12 bases between. Germline loops: CDR1 SGHDT, CDR2 YYEEEE. The DNA of the CDR3 is TGTGCCAGCAGCCAGACGACAGGTTCTGGGGCCAACGTCCTGACTTTC. It yields the protein CASSQTTGSGANVLTF. The variable domain in full, with the rest retrieved from reference TRBV5-6 and TRBJ2-6, is DAGVTQSPTHLIKTRGQQVTLRCSPKSGHDTVSWYQQALGQGPQFIFQYYEEEERQRGNFPDRFSGHQFPNYSSELNVNALLLGDSALYLCASSQTTGSGANVLTFGAGSRLTVL.

This clone was observed once. V gene TRBV13 combines with J gene TRBJ2-5; TRBD1 agrees at 10 bases. The CDR3 consists of 15 residues. Germline CDR1 PRHDT, CDR2 FYEKMQ (reference sequence). J lost 2 bases, V lost 6 bases, and 6 bases had no gene match. In DNA form, the CDR3 reads TGTGCCAGCAGGACAGGGGGCCGAAATCAAGAGACCCAGTACTTC. This gives the protein CASRTGGRNQETQYF.

The rearrangement uses TRBV6-5 and TRBJ1-6, with TRBD1 as a possible D gene (6 bases). The germline V gene has CDR1 MNHEY and CDR2 SVGAGI. V was shortened by 7 bases and J by 10 bases, with 17 bases between the two germline ends. This CDR3 is 14 amino acids long. The CDR3 sequence is CASTRWQGNSPLHF. DNA for the CDR3: TGTGCCAGCACGAGGTGGCAGGGGAACTCACCCCTCCACTTT.

The chain combines TRBV5-1 with TRBJ2-3; 9 positions agree with TRBD1. This CDR3 contains 15 residues. Germline V gives CDR1 SGHRS, CDR2 YFSETQ. With V trimmed by 4 bases and J by 6 bases, 9 bases remained unmatched. DNA of the CDR3: TGCGCCAGCAGCCCCCGGGACAGGGCAGGTGATACGCAGTATTTT. As protein: CASSPRDRAGDTQYF.

This sequence joins TRBV12-3 or TRBV12-4 and TRBJ1-2, with TRBD1 matching 8 bases. V lost 6 bases and J lost 8; bases outside the gene matches: 8. The CDR3 has 13 residues. CDR3 region: CASSPGGARGYTF. The CDR3 nucleotides are TGTGCCAGCAGCCCAGGGGGCGCGAGGGGCTACACCTTC.

The gene calls are TRBV6-5 and TRBJ1-5; D is unresolved. V lost 8 bases and J lost 8, with 16 bases in between. The CDR3 is 13 residues long. Germline CDR1 and CDR2: MNHEY and SVGAGI. CDR3 sequence (DNA): TGTGCCAGCCGGAGGTCAGGACGTGAGCCCCAGCATTTT. It yields the protein CASRRSGREPQHF.

The chain uses TRBV29-1 and TRBJ2-2; 10 positions match TRBD2. Germline V gene data show CDR1 as SQVTM and CDR2 as ANQGSEA. This CDR3 is 15 amino acids long. The ends lost 2 bases at V and 6 bases at J; junction bases unmatched: 6. The CDR3 protein is CSVELSGRASGELFF. CDR3 bases: TGCAGCGTTGAACTGAGCGGGAGGGCCTCCGGGGAGCTGTTTTTT.

V is TRBV6-2 or TRBV6-3 and J is TRBJ1-5; D uncertain. The germline V gene encodes CDR1 MNHEY and CDR2 SVGEGT. V lost 0 bases, J lost 2 bases, and 20 bases lay in between. CDR3 length: 19 amino acids. This chain's CDR3 is CASSYSTPKSAGGNQPQHF. The CDR3 DNA sequence: TGTGCCAGCAGTTACTCTACCCCAAAAAGTGCCGGTGGCAATCAGCCCCAGCATTTT.

The rearrangement links TRBV10-2 to TRBJ1-5, with 10 bases that match TRBD1. This CDR3 region has 17 residues. CDR1 and CDR2 from the germline V gene are WSHSY and SAAADI. Trimming at V came to 4 bases and at J to 0 bases, leaving 6 bases not matched to a gene. This CDR3 reads CASSGGTGAYSNQPQHF. CDR3 nucleotides: TGCGCCAGCAGTGGCGGGACAGGGGCTTATAGCAATCAGCCCCAGCATTTT.

The sample holds a few counts of this clone. The V and J genes are TRBV11-2 and TRBJ1-2; no reliable D call. The CDR3 has 15 amino acids. Germline V CDR1 and CDR2: SGHAT, FQNNGV. V shed 3 bases and J shed 4 bases, with 15 bases lying between them. The CDR3 DNA is TGTGCCAGCAGCTTCCCCCAGGATTTCGGCTATGGCTACACCTTC. Translation: CASSFPQDFGYGYTF.

In DNA form, the CDR3 reads TGTGCCAGCAGTGATCTGGGGCAGCTGAACACTGAAGCTTTCTTT. Its protein is CASSDLGQLNTEAFF. The genes are TRBV6-1 and TRBJ1-1, with a tentative D call TRBD1 (5 bases). The CDR3 covers 15 residues. Trimming left V 3 bases short and J 0 bases short, with 11 bases between. The germline gives CDR1 MNHNS, CDR2 SASEGT.

The chain carries TRBV18 and TRBJ1-2; TRBD1 aligns across 7 bases. After removal of 2 bases from V and 6 bases from J, the junction contained 15 bases not matched to a gene. Germline V gene sequence: CDR1 KGHSH, CDR2 LQKENI. CDR3 length equals 17 residues. CDR3 loop: CASSPGLPGGSPNGYTF. In DNA, the CDR3 is TGTGCCAGCTCACCAGGCCTCCCAGGGGGATCCCCGAATGGCTACACCTTC.

The CDR3 protein is CASRSGGETQYF. CDR3 in DNA: TGTGCCAGTAGGTCAGGGGGAGAGACCCAGTACTTC. This chain uses TRBV19 with TRBJ2-5; 7 positions match TRBD1. The CDR3 has 12 residues. Germline CDR1 and CDR2: LNHDA and SQIVND (reference sequence). With 6 bases clipped from V and 4 bases from J, the junction kept 2 bases outside the gene matches.

The J gene is TRBJ2-5, the V gene TRBV11-3; 8 bases agree with TRBD1. The CDR3 is 14 residues long. From germline, CDR1 is SGHNT and CDR2 YENEEA. The junction had 7 bases not matched to a gene; V was cut back by 5 bases and J by 5 bases. CDR3 protein: CASSAGQGRETQYF. CDR3 sequence (DNA): TGTGCCAGCAGCGCCGGACAGGGTAGGGAGACCCAGTACTTC.

The rearrangement joins TRBV7-9 to TRBJ1-5; 9 nucleotides align to TRBD1. The germline CDR1 and CDR2 sequences are SEHNR and FQNEAQ (reference sequence). V lost 5 bases and J lost 6; bases outside the gene matches: 5. The CDR3 has 14 residues. The CDR3 reads CASSPDRGIQPQHF. DNA for the CDR3: TGTGCCAGCAGCCCAGACAGGGGGATTCAGCCCCAGCATTTT.

The V call is TRBV7-9, the J call TRBJ2-3; 9 bases match TRBD2. The V gene end was trimmed by 2 bases and the J gene end by 1 base; junction bases not matched to a gene: 7. This CDR3 region has 17 residues. Germline V gives CDR1 SEHNR, CDR2 FQNEAQ (reference sequence). As DNA, the CDR3 is TGTGCCAGCAGCTTAAACCTAAGACTAGCGGGCACAGATACGCAGTATTTT. It yields the protein CASSLNLRLAGTDTQYF.

The rearrangement joins TRBV5-1 to TRBJ1-3; D is ambiguous. Germline CDR1 reads SGHRS; CDR2 reads YFSETQ. V was shortened by 0 bases and J by 3 bases, with 10 bases between the two germline ends. The CDR3 extends over 15 amino acids. The chain's CDR3 is CASSLDVAVGNTIYF. CDR3 DNA sequence: TGCGCCAGCAGCTTGGATGTTGCAGTTGGAAACACCATATATTTT. The variable domain in full, with the rest retrieved from reference TRBV5-1 and TRBJ1-3, is KAGVTQTPRYLIKTRGQQVTLSCSPISGHRSVSWYQQTPGQGLQFLFEYFSETQRNKGNFPGRFSGRQFSNSRSEMNVSTLELGDSALYLCASSLDVAVGNTIYFGEGSWLTVV.

J is TRBJ1-1 and V is TRBV5-1, with 10 bases identical to TRBD1. This CDR3 contains 16 residues. The germline V gene has CDR1 SGHRS and CDR2 YFSETQ. Trimming took 4 bases from V and 3 from J; bases not matched to a gene: 9. The CDR3 DNA follows: TGCGCCAGCAGCAACCGGGACAGGGGAGTCGACACTGAAGCTTTCTTT. This translates into CASSNRDRGVDTEAFF.